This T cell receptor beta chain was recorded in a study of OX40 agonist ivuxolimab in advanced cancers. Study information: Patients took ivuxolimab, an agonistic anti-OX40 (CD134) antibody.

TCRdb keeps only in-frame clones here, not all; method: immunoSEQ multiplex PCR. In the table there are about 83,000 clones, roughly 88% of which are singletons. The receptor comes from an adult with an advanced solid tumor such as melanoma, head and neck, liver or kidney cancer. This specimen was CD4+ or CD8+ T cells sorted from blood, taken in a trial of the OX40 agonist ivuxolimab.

The CDR3 nucleotides read TGCGCCAGCAGCTTGGAAGGGGGCTACGAGCAGTACTTC. Encoded protein: CASSLEGGYEQYF. The V and J genes are TRBV5-1 and TRBJ2-7, with TRBD1 as a possible D gene (6 bases). The CDR3 extends over 13 amino acids. Trimming left V 0 bases short and J 3 bases short, with 7 bases between. CDR1 is SGHRS and CDR2 is YFSETQ in the germline V gene.